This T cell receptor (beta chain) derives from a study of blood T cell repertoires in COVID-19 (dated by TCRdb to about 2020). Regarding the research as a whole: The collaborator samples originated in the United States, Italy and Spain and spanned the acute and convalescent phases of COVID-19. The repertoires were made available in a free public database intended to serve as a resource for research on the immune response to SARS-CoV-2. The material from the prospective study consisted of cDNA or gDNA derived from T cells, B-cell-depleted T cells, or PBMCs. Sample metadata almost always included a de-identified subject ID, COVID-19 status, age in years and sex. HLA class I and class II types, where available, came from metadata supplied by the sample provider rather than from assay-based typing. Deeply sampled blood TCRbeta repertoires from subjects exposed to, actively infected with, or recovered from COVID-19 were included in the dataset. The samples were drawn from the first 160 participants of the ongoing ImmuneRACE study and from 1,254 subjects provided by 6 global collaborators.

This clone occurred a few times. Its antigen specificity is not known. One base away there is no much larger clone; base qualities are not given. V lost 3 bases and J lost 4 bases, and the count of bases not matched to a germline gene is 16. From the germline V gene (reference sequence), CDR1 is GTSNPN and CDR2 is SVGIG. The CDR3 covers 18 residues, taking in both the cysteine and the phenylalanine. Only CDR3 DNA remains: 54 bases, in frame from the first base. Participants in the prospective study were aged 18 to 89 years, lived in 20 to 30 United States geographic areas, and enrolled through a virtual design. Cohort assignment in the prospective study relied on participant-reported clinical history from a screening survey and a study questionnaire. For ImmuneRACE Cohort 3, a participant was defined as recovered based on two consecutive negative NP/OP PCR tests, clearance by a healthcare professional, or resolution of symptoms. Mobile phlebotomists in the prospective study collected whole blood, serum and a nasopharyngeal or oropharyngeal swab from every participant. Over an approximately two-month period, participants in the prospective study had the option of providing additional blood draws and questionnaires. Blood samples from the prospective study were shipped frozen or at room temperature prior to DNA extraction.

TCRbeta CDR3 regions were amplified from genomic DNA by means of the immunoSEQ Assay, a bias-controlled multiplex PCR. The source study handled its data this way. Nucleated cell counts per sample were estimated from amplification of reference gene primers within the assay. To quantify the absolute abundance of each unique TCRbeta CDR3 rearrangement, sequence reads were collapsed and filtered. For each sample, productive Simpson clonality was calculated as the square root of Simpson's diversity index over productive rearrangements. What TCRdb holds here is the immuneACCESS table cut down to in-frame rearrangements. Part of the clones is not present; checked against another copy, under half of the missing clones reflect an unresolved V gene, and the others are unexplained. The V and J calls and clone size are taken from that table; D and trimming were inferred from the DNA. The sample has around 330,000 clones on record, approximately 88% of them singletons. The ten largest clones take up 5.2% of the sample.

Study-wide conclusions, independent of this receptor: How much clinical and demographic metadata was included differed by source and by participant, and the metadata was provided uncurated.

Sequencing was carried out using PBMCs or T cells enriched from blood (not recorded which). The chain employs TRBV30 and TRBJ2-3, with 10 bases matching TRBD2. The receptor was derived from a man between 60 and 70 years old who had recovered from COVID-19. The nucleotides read TGTGCCTGGAGGGCCCATGTATGGAGCGGGAGGGTCGCAGATACGCAGTATTTT. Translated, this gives CAWRAHVWSGRVADTQYF.